These T cell receptor beta chains were read from a single sample in a study of CD4+ T cells in melanoma. TCRdb's copy holds only in-frame clones and misses some; the assay was immunoSEQ multiplex PCR. Altogether 9,000 to 13,000 clones are present, over 65% being singletons, with the ten largest covering under 25%. The sample consisted of cells from a culture (not recorded whether cultured in vitro). The receptors were sampled from a human donor with melanoma. The CDR3 runs from the conserved cysteine through the conserved F or W. D genes are given only for firm matches. Only part of the rows carry a size: once, few, many, or a class if the clone is expanded.

clone size: NA
D gene: TRBD1
J gene: TRBJ2-6
V gene: TRBV5-4
CDR3 protein: CASTLGQGARGANVLTF
CDR3 DNA: TGTGCCAGCACCTTGGGACAGGGGGCGAGAGGGGCCAACGTCCTGACTTTC

clone size: NA
D gene: NA
J gene: TRBJ1-1
V gene: TRBV2
CDR3 protein: CASSDEGSLNTEAFF
CDR3 DNA: TGTGCCAGCAGTGATGAGGGGTCCCTGAACACTGAAGCTTTCTTT

clone size: NA
D gene: NA
J gene: TRBJ1-2
V gene: TRBV5-1
CDR3 protein: CASSLGRGNYGYTF
CDR3 DNA: TGCGCCAGCAGCTTGGGACGGGGTAACTATGGCTACACCTTC

clone size: NA
D gene: NA
J gene: TRBJ2-7
V gene: TRBV7-9
CDR3 protein: CASSLGTATYEQYF
CDR3 DNA: TGTGCCAGCAGCTTAGGTACAGCTACCTACGAGCAGTACTTC

clone size: NA
D gene: NA
J gene: TRBJ1-5
V gene: TRBV9
CDR3 protein: CASSAGGGLWPQHF
CDR3 DNA: TGTGCCAGCAGCGCCGGGGGGGGATTATGGCCCCAGCATTTT

clone size: NA
D gene: NA
J gene: TRBJ1-6
V gene: TRBV10-2
CDR3 protein: CASRSTEAENSPLHF
CDR3 DNA: TGCGCCAGCAGATCTACAGAGGCCGAAAATTCACCCCTCCACTTT

clone size: NA
D gene: TRBD1
J gene: TRBJ2-3
V gene: TRBV10-2
CDR3 protein: CASSPDRADTQYF
CDR3 DNA: TGCGCCAGCAGCCCCGACAGGGCAGATACGCAGTATTTT

clone size: NA
D gene: NA
J gene: TRBJ2-5
V gene: TRBV2
CDR3 protein: CASRRPDPEWETQYF
CDR3 DNA: TGTGCCAGCAGGAGACCCGACCCTGAATGGGAGACCCAGTACTTC

clone size: NA
D gene: NA
J gene: TRBJ1-2
V gene: TRBV3-1/TRBV3-2
CDR3 protein: CASSQDTPPYGYTF
CDR3 DNA: TGTGCCAGCAGCCAAGATACCCCCCCCTATGGCTACACCTTC

clone size: NA
D gene: NA
J gene: TRBJ2-7
V gene: TRBV7-2
CDR3 protein: CASSLAGGSYEQYF
CDR3 DNA: TGTGCCAGCAGCTTAGCCGGGGGCAGCTACGAGCAGTACTTC

clone size: NA
D gene: TRBD1
J gene: TRBJ1-6
V gene: TRBV11-2
CDR3 protein: CASSLVYRGLNSPLHF
CDR3 DNA: TGTGCCAGCAGCTTGGTCTACAGGGGACTCAATTCACCCCTCCACTTT

clone size: NA
D gene: NA
J gene: TRBJ2-3
V gene: TRBV6-5
CDR3 protein: CASSYSALSSTDTQYF
CDR3 DNA: TGTGCCAGCAGTTACTCTGCGTTATCTAGCACAGATACGCAGTATTTT

clone size: few
D gene: NA
J gene: TRBJ2-1
V gene: TRBV5-1
CDR3 protein: CASSLGNSYNEQFF
CDR3 DNA: TGCGCCAGCAGCTTAGGTAATTCCTACAATGAGCAGTTCTTC

clone size: NA
D gene: NA
J gene: TRBJ2-3
V gene: TRBV5-1
CDR3 protein: CASSLLGTSDTQYF
CDR3 DNA: TGCGCCAGCAGCCTACTCGGGACGTCGGATACGCAGTATTTT

clone size: NA
D gene: NA
J gene: TRBJ2-1
V gene: TRBV2
CDR3 protein: CAITGWSSYNEQFF
CDR3 DNA: TGTGCCATTACGGGGTGGAGCTCCTACAATGAGCAGTTCTTC

clone size: NA
D gene: NA
J gene: TRBJ2-1
V gene: TRBV7-9
CDR3 protein: CASSRDLIYNEQFF
CDR3 DNA: TGTGCCAGCAGCCGGGACTTAATCTACAATGAGCAGTTCTTC

clone size: few
D gene: NA
J gene: TRBJ1-1
V gene: TRBV6-2/TRBV6-3
CDR3 protein: CATSKGLNTEAFF
CDR3 DNA: TGTGCCACCAGTAAGGGGCTGAACACTGAAGCTTTCTTT

clone size: NA
D gene: NA
J gene: TRBJ1-1
V gene: TRBV4-1
CDR3 protein: CASSHPGARRGDPNLEDTEAFF
CDR3 DNA: TGCGCCAGCAGCCACCCCGGGGCGCGACGTGGGGACCCGAATTTGGAGGACACTGAAGCTTTCTTT

clone size: medium-sized
D gene: NA
J gene: TRBJ1-1
V gene: TRBV11-2
CDR3 protein: CASSLGGGADTEAFF
CDR3 DNA: TGTGCCAGCAGCTTGGGAGGGGGGGCGGACACTGAAGCTTTCTTT

clone size: NA
D gene: NA
J gene: TRBJ1-1
V gene: TRBV27
CDR3 protein: CASTERKGRVNTEAFF
CDR3 DNA: TGTGCCAGCACGGAAAGGAAGGGTCGAGTGAACACTGAAGCTTTCTTT

clone size: NA
D gene: NA
J gene: TRBJ2-3
V gene: TRBV20-1
CDR3 protein: CSARAGSAQYF
CDR3 DNA: TGCAGTGCTAGGGCGGGGTCGGCGCAGTATTTT

clone size: NA
D gene: TRBD2
J gene: TRBJ2-7
V gene: TRBV5-4
CDR3 protein: CASSLRASGGYEQYF
CDR3 DNA: TGTGCCAGCAGCCTCCGGGCTAGCGGGGGCTACGAGCAGTACTTC

clone size: NA
D gene: NA
J gene: TRBJ1-5
V gene: TRBV6-1
CDR3 protein: CASSEGINSNQPQHF
CDR3 DNA: TGTGCCAGCAGTGAAGGGATAAATAGCAATCAGCCCCAGCATTTT

clone size: few
D gene: NA
J gene: TRBJ2-7
V gene: TRBV30
CDR3 protein: CAWTPKQGIHEQYF
CDR3 DNA: TGTGCCTGGACCCCAAAACAGGGTATCCACGAGCAGTACTTC

clone size: NA
D gene: NA
J gene: TRBJ2-7
V gene: TRBV19
CDR3 protein: CASSMARAREQYF
CDR3 DNA: TGTGCCAGTAGTATGGCCCGGGCTCGGGAGCAGTACTTC

clone size: NA
D gene: NA
J gene: TRBJ1-2
V gene: TRBV7-8
CDR3 protein: CASSLERRAARYYGYTF
CDR3 DNA: TGTGCCAGCAGCTTAGAAAGGAGGGCAGCGAGATACTATGGCTACACCTTC

clone size: NA
D gene: NA
J gene: TRBJ1-2
V gene: TRBV2
CDR3 protein: CASTVVPSGLGYTF
CDR3 DNA: TGTGCCAGCACAGTGGTGCCCTCCGGTCTTGGCTACACCTTC

clone size: few
D gene: TRBD1
J gene: TRBJ1-5
V gene: TRBV29-1
CDR3 protein: CSVLGTAGQPQHF
CDR3 DNA: TGCAGCGTTCTTGGGACAGCGGGACAGCCCCAGCATTTT

clone size: NA
D gene: NA
J gene: TRBJ1-1
V gene: TRBV11-1
CDR3 protein: CASSNDRWDTEAFF
CDR3 DNA: TGTGCCAGCAGCAACGACAGATGGGACACTGAAGCTTTCTTT

clone size: NA
D gene: NA
J gene: TRBJ1-5
V gene: TRBV6-5
CDR3 protein: CASRVGAQPQHF
CDR3 DNA: TGTGCCAGCAGAGTGGGGGCTCAGCCCCAGCATTTT

clone size: NA
D gene: NA
J gene: TRBJ2-1
V gene: TRBV4-1
CDR3 protein: CASSQVHLEGNEQFF
CDR3 DNA: TGCGCCAGCAGCCAAGTTCATTTGGAGGGGAATGAGCAGTTCTTC

clone size: NA
D gene: NA
J gene: TRBJ1-6
V gene: TRBV7-9
CDR3 protein: CASSSPQGNNSPLHF
CDR3 DNA: TGTGCCAGCAGCTCGCCCCAGGGGAATAATTCACCCCTCCACTTT

clone size: NA
D gene: NA
J gene: TRBJ1-1
V gene: TRBV27
CDR3 protein: CASSLEAGQNTEAFF
CDR3 DNA: TGTGCCAGCAGTTTGGAGGCGGGACAGAACACTGAAGCTTTCTTT

clone size: NA
D gene: TRBD2
J gene: TRBJ2-3
V gene: TRBV4-1
CDR3 protein: CASSQATRGDVYF
CDR3 DNA: TGCGCCAGCAGCCAAGCGACGCGGGGGGATGTGTATTTT

clone size: few
D gene: NA
J gene: TRBJ2-6
V gene: TRBV18
CDR3 protein: CASSQRGEFSGANVLTF
CDR3 DNA: TGTGCCAGCTCACAACGCGGAGAGTTCTCTGGGGCCAACGTCCTGACTTTC

clone size: NA
D gene: NA
J gene: TRBJ1-1
V gene: TRBV13
CDR3 protein: CASTLDGGAMNTEAFF
CDR3 DNA: TGTGCTTCTACCTTAGACGGGGGGGCCATGAACACTGAAGCTTTCTTT

clone size: NA
D gene: NA
J gene: TRBJ1-3
V gene: TRBV6-5
CDR3 protein: CASSYKPRSGNTIYF
CDR3 DNA: TGTGCCAGCAGTTATAAGCCACGCTCTGGAAACACCATATATTTT

clone size: NA
D gene: NA
J gene: TRBJ1-2
V gene: TRBV19
CDR3 protein: CASSIPGSGYGYTF
CDR3 DNA: TGTGCCAGTAGTATTCCAGGGTCTGGCTATGGCTACACCTTC

clone size: NA
D gene: NA
J gene: TRBJ2-3
V gene: TRBV5-1
CDR3 protein: CASSLRGPGPSTDTQYF
CDR3 DNA: TGCGCCAGCAGCTTGCGAGGGCCAGGGCCCAGCACAGATACGCAGTATTTT

clone size: NA
D gene: NA
J gene: TRBJ1-6
V gene: TRBV2
CDR3 protein: CASLGPSSYNSPLHF
CDR3 DNA: TGTGCCAGCCTGGGACCAAGCTCCTATAATTCACCCCTCCACTTT

clone size: NA
D gene: NA
J gene: TRBJ1-2
V gene: TRBV11-3
CDR3 protein: CASSLDRGRGYTF
CDR3 DNA: TGTGCCAGCAGCTTAGACAGGGGAAGAGGCTACACCTTC

clone size: NA
D gene: NA
J gene: TRBJ2-7
V gene: TRBV6-1
CDR3 protein: CASSDQGYEQYF
CDR3 DNA: TGTGCCAGCAGTGATCAGGGTTACGAGCAGTACTTC

clone size: NA
D gene: TRBD1
J gene: TRBJ1-1
V gene: TRBV20-1
CDR3 protein: CSASTGGHTEAFF
CDR3 DNA: TGCAGTGCTAGTACAGGGGGCCACACTGAAGCTTTCTTT

clone size: NA
D gene: NA
J gene: TRBJ1-1
V gene: TRBV3-1/TRBV3-2
CDR3 protein: CASSQLGVSTEAFF
CDR3 DNA: TGTGCCAGCAGCCAGTTAGGGGTCAGCACTGAAGCTTTCTTT

clone size: NA
D gene: TRBD1
J gene: TRBJ1-5
V gene: TRBV18
CDR3 protein: CASSATGGRLGSNQPQHF
CDR3 DNA: TGTGCCAGCTCAGCGACAGGGGGAAGATTGGGTAGCAATCAGCCCCAGCATTTT

clone size: few
D gene: NA
J gene: TRBJ1-2
V gene: TRBV2
CDR3 protein: CASSVGRIPGYTF
CDR3 DNA: TGTGCCAGCAGTGTTGGGCGAATACCCGGCTACACCTTC

clone size: NA
D gene: NA
J gene: TRBJ1-2
V gene: TRBV29-1
CDR3 protein: CSTRQTDVGGYTF
CDR3 DNA: TGCAGCACAAGACAGACGGACGTTGGAGGCTACACCTTC

clone size: NA
D gene: TRBD2
J gene: TRBJ2-5
V gene: TRBV19
CDR3 protein: CASSANSGGGETQYF
CDR3 DNA: TGTGCCAGTAGTGCGAATAGCGGGGGGGGCGAGACCCAGTACTTC

clone size: once
D gene: TRBD2
J gene: TRBJ2-1
V gene: TRBV11-2
CDR3 protein: CASSYTSGTYNEQFF
CDR3 DNA: TGTGCCAGCAGCTATACTAGCGGCACCTACAATGAGCAGTTCTTC

clone size: once
D gene: NA
J gene: TRBJ1-1
V gene: TRBV6-5
CDR3 protein: CASSYSWRGNTEAFF
CDR3 DNA: TGTGCCAGCAGTTACTCGTGGAGGGGAAACACTGAAGCTTTCTTT

clone size: NA
D gene: NA
J gene: TRBJ2-5
V gene: TRBV29-1
CDR3 protein: CSVEAQTETQYF
CDR3 DNA: TGCAGCGTTGAAGCACAGACGGAGACCCAGTACTTC

clone size: once
D gene: NA
J gene: TRBJ2-2
V gene: TRBV7-6
CDR3 protein: CASSLQGTGELFF
CDR3 DNA: TGTGCCAGCAGCTTACAGGGCACCGGGGAGCTGTTTTTT

clone size: NA
D gene: NA
J gene: TRBJ1-6
V gene: TRBV7-2
CDR3 protein: CASSPQVLQNSPLHF
CDR3 DNA: TGTGCCAGCAGCCCCCAGGTGTTGCAAAATTCACCCCTCCACTTT

clone size: NA
D gene: TRBD1
J gene: TRBJ1-2
V gene: TRBV30
CDR3 protein: CAWRRDSLYGYTF
CDR3 DNA: TGTGCCTGGAGACGGGACAGCCTTTATGGCTACACCTTC

clone size: NA
D gene: TRBD1
J gene: TRBJ1-2
V gene: TRBV25-1
CDR3 protein: CASSESRTGPHGYTF
CDR3 DNA: TGTGCCAGCAGTGAGTCCAGGACAGGGCCTCATGGCTACACCTTC

clone size: NA
D gene: NA
J gene: TRBJ1-3
V gene: TRBV5-5
CDR3 protein: CASSLLQGKSSGNTIYF
CDR3 DNA: TGTGCCAGCAGCTTGCTGCAGGGTAAAAGCTCTGGAAACACCATATATTTT

clone size: NA
D gene: NA
J gene: TRBJ2-1
V gene: TRBV4-1
CDR3 protein: CASSQVIGGGPYNEQFF
CDR3 DNA: TGCGCCAGCAGCCAAGTCATAGGGGGGGGGCCCTACAATGAGCAGTTCTTC